The 19 T cell receptor beta chains listed next were all sequenced from one sample in a study of identical twins. TCRdb re-called the 5' RACE reads through MiXCR, storing one row per CDR3 protein. The sample contains roughly 290,000 distinct CDR3 sequences, roughly 9% of which appear only once. The sample was also reused in another study, on yellow fever vaccine responses in identical twins.

The specimen sequenced was CD8+ T cells sorted from blood. These TCRs come from a young woman in good health.

The CDR3 spells CSARARDRVSYEQYF. CDR3 DNA: TGCAGTGCTAGAGCCCGGGACAGGGTTTCCTACGAGCAGTACTTC. The J gene is TRBJ2-7, the V gene TRBV20-1, with 9 nucleotides matching TRBD1. CDR1 is DFQATT, CDR2 SNEGSKA, per germline (reference sequence). This CDR3 is 15 amino acids long. V gave up 1 base and J gave up 1 base; unmatched junction bases: 5.

The V gene is TRBV6-2 or TRBV6-3, the J gene TRBJ1-1, with unresolved D. The CDR3 length is 15 residues. Deletions cut 2 bases from V and 3 bases from J, with 13 bases between. In germline, CDR1 is MNHEY, CDR2 SVGEGT. CDR3 DNA sequence: TGTGCCAGCAGTTACGTGGTTTTGAGATACACTGAAGCTTTCTTT. Translation: CASSYVVLRYTEAFF.

This clonotype was seen at least ten times. The V call is TRBV9, the J call TRBJ2-7; D unresolved. The germline V and J ends were trimmed by 0 bases and 2 bases, with 15 bases remaining between them. In germline, CDR1 is SGDLS, CDR2 YYNGEE. This CDR3 is 16 amino acids long. The CDR3 spells CASSVAVGWGTYEQYF. The CDR3 DNA sequence: TGTGCCAGCAGCGTAGCGGTTGGATGGGGAACCTACGAGCAGTACTTC.

This clonotype appeared many times. The genes are TRBV7-3 and TRBJ2-1; 14 bases are shared with TRBD2. CDR3 length: 17 amino acids. Germline values: CDR1 SGHTA, CDR2 FQGTGA. V was pared by 1 base and J by 11 bases, with 10 bases of the junction left unmatched. The CDR3 region is CASSLIRTSGGSTKQFF. In nucleotides, the CDR3 is TGTGCCAGCAGCTTAATTCGGACTAGCGGGGGGTCAACCAAGCAGTTCTTC.

The chain couples TRBV6-2 or TRBV6-3 to TRBJ2-1; 9 bases match TRBD2. CDR1 is MNHEY, CDR2 SVGEGT, per germline. V shed 2 bases and J 2 bases; nucleotides not matched to a gene: 7. The CDR3 runs 17 residues. CDR3 sequence: CASSYGLTSGPYNEQFF. The CDR3 region has the DNA TGTGCCAGCAGTTACGGCCTGACTAGCGGTCCCTACAATGAGCAGTTCTTC.

At least ten counts were recorded for this clonotype. The chain recombines TRBV11-2 with TRBJ2-5; D call uncertain. Germline CDR1 and CDR2: SGHAT and FQNNGV. CDR3 length: 17 amino acids. V lost 1 base and J lost 0, with 15 bases in between. The CDR3 DNA reads as TGTGCCAGCAGCTTAGTATATTTTCGCGGTTACCAAGAGACCCAGTACTTC. This encodes CASSLVYFRGYQETQYF.

This clonotype has ten or more counts. This chain connects TRBV15 to TRBJ2-1; 7 nucleotides line up with TRBD2. Per germline, CDR1 LNHNV and CDR2 YYDKDF (reference sequence). J gave up 4 bases and V 6 bases, and 6 bases lay outside the gene matches. The CDR3 runs to 14 residues. The CDR3: CATREGGSYNEQFF. The CDR3 nucleotides read TGTGCCACCAGAGAGGGCGGGAGTTACAATGAGCAGTTCTTC.

This clonotype showed up many times. This rearrangement joins TRBV20-1 to TRBJ1-5; tentative D call: TRBD1 (5 bases). Germline V gene data show CDR1 as DFQATT and CDR2 as SNEGSKA (reference sequence). This CDR3 is built from 13 residues. Between the trimmed V and J ends, which lost 1 base and 6 bases, there was a span of 10 bases. This CDR3 reads CSARGGEGQPQHF. The CDR3, as DNA: TGCAGTGCTAGAGGAGGGGAAGGTCAGCCCCAGCATTTT.

This clonotype was seen a few times. This rearrangement joins TRBV20-1 to TRBJ2-7; D uncertain. The CDR3 extends over 12 amino acids. Germline CDR1 DFQATT, CDR2 SNEGSKA (reference sequence). The ends were cut back, 0 bases at V and 3 bases at J, with 6 bases in the middle. CDR3 nucleotides: TGCAGTGCTAGAGATTTTCGCTACGAGCAGTACTTC. It translates to CSARDFRYEQYF.

The J gene is TRBJ2-1, the V gene TRBV9, with unresolved D. This CDR3 is 15 amino acids long. In germline, CDR1 is SGDLS, CDR2 YYNGEE. With 0 bases removed from V and 0 bases from J, the gap between germline ends came to 7 bases. CDR3 protein: CASSVVADSYNEQFF. The CDR3 DNA is TGTGCCAGCAGCGTAGTTGCCGACTCCTACAATGAGCAGTTCTTC.

The chain joins TRBV4-1 to TRBJ1-2, with D possibly being TRBD1 (6 bases). This CDR3 is 16 amino acids long. Per the germline V gene, CDR1 is MGHRA and CDR2 is YSYEKL. Between the trimmed V and J ends, which lost 3 bases and 3 bases, there was a span of 17 bases. CDR3 in amino acids: CASSHELDRQYYGYTF. CDR3 nucleotides: TGCGCCAGCAGCCATGAATTGGACAGACAATACTATGGCTACACCTTC.

This clonotype was counted at least ten times. The chain is built from TRBV7-2 and TRBJ2-7; TRBD2 matches 14 bases. The CDR3 length is 16 residues. J lost 1 base, V lost 6 bases, and 5 bases had no gene match. Looked up from germline, CDR1 is SGHTA and CDR2 is FQGNSA. In DNA form, the CDR3 reads TGTGCCAGCAGTGATGGACTAGCGGGGGGTTCCTACGAGCAGTACTTC. This gives the protein CASSDGLAGGSYEQYF.

The CDR3 DNA sequence: TGTGCCAGCAGCTTTTTCCCTCCGGCCTCAAATGAAAAACTGTTTTTT. Its translation is CASSFFPPASNEKLFF. V usage is TRBV7-2 and J usage is TRBJ1-4; no clear D gene. The germline gives CDR1 SGHTA, CDR2 FQGNSA. The CDR3 spans 16 residues. Trimming cost V 3 bases and J 5 bases, with 16 bases left between them.

This chain uses TRBV9 with TRBJ2-2, with 10 bases fitting TRBD1. CDR3 length: 16 residues. The ends lost 4 bases at V and 5 bases at J; junction bases unmatched: 8. Germline V lookup: CDR1 SGDLS, CDR2 YYNGEE. CDR3: CASSPPGQGWTGELFF. As DNA, the CDR3 is TGTGCCAGCAGCCCCCCGGGACAGGGGTGGACCGGGGAGCTGTTTTTT. The full variable domain, rest sourced from reference TRBV9 and TRBJ2-2, is DSGVTQTPKHLITATGQRVTLRCSPRSGDLSVYWYQQSLDQGLQFLIQYYNGEERAKGNILERFSAQQFPDLHSELNLSSLELGDSALYFCASSPPGQGWTGELFFGEGSRLTVL.

Written as DNA, the CDR3 is TGTGCCAGCAGCGCGGGACAGGGGGCCTTTATTCAGTACTTC. Protein sequence: CASSAGQGAFIQYF. The chain carries TRBV3-1 and TRBJ2-7, with 12 bases matching TRBD1. J gave up 10 bases and V 5 bases, and 9 bases lay outside the gene matches. Germline CDR1 and CDR2: LGHDT and YNNKEL (reference sequence). The CDR3 spans 14 residues.

There are many counts of this clonotype. The rearrangement links TRBV28 to TRBJ2-3, with TRBD2 matching over 7 bases. V trimming: 5 bases; J trimming: 4 bases; junction bases outside the gene matches: 3. Germline CDR1 MDHEN, CDR2 SYDVKM. The CDR3 length is 13 residues. CDR3 coding DNA: TGTGCCAGCAGTCCCCGGGAGGCAGATACGCAGTATTTT. Translated: CASSPREADTQYF. The full variable domain, in which reference TRBV28 and TRBJ2-3 provide the parts outside the CDR3, is DVKVTQSSRYLVKRTGEKVFLECVQDMDHENMFWYRQDPGLGLRLIYFSYDVKMKEKGDIPEGYSVSREKKERFSLILESASTNQTSMYLCASSPREADTQYFGPGTRLTVL.

This clonotype came up many times. Written as DNA, the CDR3 is TGTGCCAGCAGTTTATCCCCGGCGTCTAGCGAGAACTACGAGCAGTACTTC. It yields the protein CASSLSPASSENYEQYF. The V gene is TRBV27, the J gene TRBJ2-7, with TRBD2 as a possible D gene (6 bases). Trimming removed 0 bases at V and 3 bases at J, with 18 bases between. Per germline, CDR1 MNHEY and CDR2 SMNVEV (reference sequence). CDR3 length: 17 amino acids.

This clonotype was counted many times. The chain joins TRBV5-1 to TRBJ1-4, with D hard to call. The germline V gene encodes CDR1 SGHRS and CDR2 YFSETQ. The V and J ends lost 2 bases and 7 bases respectively, with 6 bases between them. CDR3 length: 12 amino acids. CDR3 sequence (DNA): TGCGCCAGCAGCTTTGGTGGTGAAAAACTGTTTTTT. Amino acids: CASSFGGEKLFF.

The chain combines TRBV16 with TRBJ2-7; the D is unclear. The V and J ends lost 3 bases and 5 bases respectively, with 8 bases between them. CDR1 KGHSY and CDR2 FQNENV come from the germline V gene. This CDR3 has 12 amino acids. CDR3 amino acids: CASSHVYHEQYF. As DNA, the CDR3 is TGTGCCAGCAGCCACGTCTACCACGAGCAGTACTTC.